A selection of T cell receptor beta chains follows, all from one sample in a study of control samples from healthy donors and cancer patients. The assay was immunoSEQ multiplex PCR, and TCRdb's table has in-frame clones only and misses some. The sample records about 86,000 clones, approximately 95% being singletons. The sample taken for sequencing was blood. The receptors come from a woman younger than 45 in good health. The CDR3 runs from the conserved cysteine through the conserved F or W. The D gene is left open where the match is weak. Rows give clone size only sometimes, using once, few, many, or a class for an expanded clone.

TRBD1	TRBJ1-1	TRBV28	-	CASSQTGADTEAFF	TGTGCCAGCAGTCAAACAGGGGCGGACACTGAAGCTTTCTTT
-	TRBJ2-3	TRBV5-6	-	CASSRGTYEDTQYF	TGTGCCAGCAGCCGCGGGACTTACGAGGATACGCAGTATTTT
-	TRBJ2-3	TRBV27	-	CASSLQPGPNTDTQYF	TGTGCCAGCAGTTTACAACCGGGACCCAACACAGATACGCAGTATTTT
TRBD1	TRBJ2-2	TRBV7-3	-	CASSRTGLNTGELFF	TGTGCCAGCAGCAGGACAGGGCTGAACACCGGGGAGCTGTTTTTT
-	TRBJ1-1	TRBV10-3	once	CASAETTNTEAFF	TGTGCCTCCGCGGAAACCACGAACACTGAAGCTTTCTTT
-	TRBJ1-3	TRBV6-5	-	CASIRGTTENTIYF	TGTGCCAGCATCCGGGGGACAACCGAAAACACCATATATTTT
-	TRBJ1-2	TRBV19	once	CASSRERDLYGYTF	TGTGCCAGTAGTAGAGAAAGGGATCTTTATGGCTACACCTTC
TRBD1	TRBJ1-5	TRBV4-1	-	CASSQAGTGANQPQHF	TGCGCCAGCAGCCAAGCCGGGACAGGGGCCAATCAGCCCCAGCATTTT
TRBD1	TRBJ1-4	TRBV5-1	-	CASSSQGALQYEKLFF	TGCGCCAGCAGCTCTCAGGGGGCGCTTCAGTATGAAAAACTGTTTTTT
-	TRBJ1-2	TRBV12-5	-	CASGLVPFFSRRTGAWGYTF	TGTGCTAGTGGTTTGGTACCTTTTTTTTCCCGCAGGACCGGAGCTTGGGGCTACACCTTC
TRBD1	TRBJ2-7	TRBV30	-	CAWSRKGALVYEQCF	TGTGCCTGGAGCAGGAAGGGGGCGCTTGTATACGAGCAGTGCTTC
-	TRBJ1-1	TRBV28	-	CASRNTGRTEAFF	TGTGCCAGCAGAAATACAGGGAGGACTGAAGCTTTCTTT
TRBD1	TRBJ2-3	TRBV2	-	CASRPRRGPDTQYF	TGTGCCAGCAGGCCCCGCAGGGGGCCAGATACGCAGTATTTT
TRBD1	TRBJ1-1	TRBV19	-	CASSRGTNTEAFF	TGTGCCAGTAGCAGGGGGACGAACACTGAAGCTTTCTTT
-	TRBJ2-1	TRBV6-5	-	CASLGGTSYNEQFF	TGTGCCAGCTTGGGCGGGACCTCCTACAATGAGCAGTTCTTC
-	TRBJ1-2	TRBV4-1	once	CASSPGTTANYGYTF	TGCGCCAGCAGCCCTGGGACGACCGCTAACTATGGCTACACCTTC
-	TRBJ2-3	TRBV29-1	once	CSVGRQGTDTQYF	TGCAGCGTTGGGAGGCAGGGCACAGATACGCAGTATTTT
-	TRBJ2-6	TRBV4-1	-	CASSQDAQSGANVLTF	TGCGCCAGCAGCCAAGACGCGCAATCTGGGGCCAACGTCCTGACTTTC
TRBD1	TRBJ1-6	TRBV19	-	CASRKGAANSPLHF	TGTGCCAGTAGAAAGGGGGCAGCTAATTCACCCCTCCACTTT
-	TRBJ1-4	TRBV2	-	CASRPIGGGEKLFF	TGTGCCAGCAGACCGATAGGGGGGGGTGAAAAACTGTTTTTT
-	TRBJ2-3	TRBV7-9	-	CASSTHGTDTQYF	TGTGCCAGCAGCACTCACGGCACAGATACGCAGTATTTT
-	TRBJ2-2	TRBV7-9	-	CASSGQNTGELFF	TGTGCCAGCAGCGGACAGAACACCGGGGAGCTGTTTTTT
-	TRBJ2-5	TRBV5-1	-	CASSSTQETQYF	TGCGCCAGCAGCTCCACCCAAGAGACCCAGTACTTC
-	TRBJ1-1	TRBV7-7	once	CASSLYWGSEAFF	TGTGCTAGCAGCTTATATTGGGGGTCTGAAGCTTTCTTT
-	TRBJ1-1	TRBV18	few	CASSPITGRGNEAFF	TGTGCCAGCTCACCTATTACAGGGCGGGGGAATGAAGCTTTCTTT
-	TRBJ1-4	TRBV5-8	once	CASSLLRVDPNEKLFF	TGTGCCAGCAGCTTGCTTCGGGTGGACCCTAATGAAAAACTGTTTTTT
TRBD1	TRBJ1-2	TRBV2	-	CASSSGGSFPF	TGTGCCAGCAGTTCAGGGGGCTCCTTTCCCTTC
-	TRBJ2-7	TRBV19	-	CASSIGYEQYF	TGTGCCAGTAGTATCGGATACGAGCAGTACTTC
-	TRBJ1-2	TRBV19	-	CASRVGGSVGYTF	TGTGCCAGTAGGGTTGGGGGGTCAGTGGGCTACACCTTC
TRBD1	TRBJ1-2	TRBV5-6	-	CASSSYQTGTGVGYTF	TGTGCCAGCAGCTCGTACCAAACCGGGACAGGGGTTGGCTACACCTTC
-	TRBJ2-3	TRBV15	-	CATSGLLRDTQYF	TGTGCCACCAGCGGATTGCTTCGAGATACGCAGTATTTT
-	TRBJ2-3	TRBV27	few	CASSPLFRAEDTQYF	TGTGCCAGCAGTCCTTTATTCCGAGCTGAAGATACGCAGTATTTT
TRBD1	TRBJ1-2	TRBV28	-	CASLKGAGYGYTF	TGTGCCAGCCTAAAGGGGGCAGGATATGGCTACACCTTC
-	TRBJ2-7	TRBV9	-	CASSPRRQAYEQYF	TGTGCCAGCAGCCCGCGCCGACAGGCCTACGAGCAGTACTTC
TRBD1	TRBJ1-5	TRBV19	-	CASKGPTGNQPQHF	TGTGCCAGTAAAGGTCCGACAGGGAATCAGCCCCAGCATTTT
-	TRBJ2-1	TRBV6-5	-	CASSYRGPNEQFF	TGTGCCAGCAGTTACCGGGGGCCGAATGAGCAGTTCTTC
TRBD1	TRBJ1-1	TRBV12-3/TRBV12-4	-	CASSSDRGSEAFF	TGTGCCAGCAGTTCAGACAGGGGGTCTGAAGCTTTCTTT
TRBD2	TRBJ2-1	TRBV6-5	-	CASRMGLAGTDEQFF	TGTGCCAGCAGGATGGGACTAGCGGGAACGGATGAGCAGTTCTTC
TRBD1	TRBJ1-6	TRBV6-9	-	CASSYQRTGSGSYNSPLHF	TGTGCCAGCAGTTATCAACGGACAGGGAGCGGCTCCTATAATTCACCCCTCCACTTT
-	TRBJ1-3	TRBV5-4	-	CASSQDNSGNTIYF	TGTGCCAGCAGCCAGGACAACTCTGGAAACACCATATATTTT